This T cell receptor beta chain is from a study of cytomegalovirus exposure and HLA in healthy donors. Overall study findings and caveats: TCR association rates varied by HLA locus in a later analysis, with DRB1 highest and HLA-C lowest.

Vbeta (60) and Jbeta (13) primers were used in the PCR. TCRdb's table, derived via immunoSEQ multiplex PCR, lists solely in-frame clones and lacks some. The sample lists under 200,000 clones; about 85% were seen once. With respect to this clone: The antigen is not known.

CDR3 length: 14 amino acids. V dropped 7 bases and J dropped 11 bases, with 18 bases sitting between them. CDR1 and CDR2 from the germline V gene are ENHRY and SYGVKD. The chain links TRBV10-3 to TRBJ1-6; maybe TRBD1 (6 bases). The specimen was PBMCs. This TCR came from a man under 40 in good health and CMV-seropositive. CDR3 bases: TGTGCCATCACCCAGACCGAAGGGGGAACACCCCTCCACTTT. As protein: CAITQTEGGTPLHF.